A single TCR beta chain is shown here with its context. Its antigen is unidentified. CDR3 length: 16 residues. Trimming took 5 bases from V and 0 from J, leaving 16 bases between them. The germline V gene has CDR1 SGHVS and CDR2 FQNEAQ. This entry belongs to a study of T cell responses to AZD1222 COVID-19 vaccine. General observations from the study: After the peak T cell response, and only then, were repertoires sampled.

Method: immunoSEQ multiplex PCR; TCRdb's copy keeps in-frame clones and lacks some. The sample shows about 140,000 clones, about 91% of them seen only once. This rearrangement joins TRBV7-8 to TRBJ1-1, with D perhaps TRBD1 (6 bases). The sequences come from peripheral blood, collected on day 0 of AZD1222 vaccination. The TCR comes from an adult in good health. CDR3 nucleotide sequence: TGTGCCAGCAGCCCTCACAGGGAGGTGGTGAACACTGAAGCTTTCTTT. This encodes CASSPHREVVNTEAFF.